This passage covers 21 T cell receptor beta chains from one sample sequenced in a study of metastatic and nonmetastatic thyroid tumors. Thyroid surgery had not been preceded by any treatment in any patient. TCRdb reanalyzed the PCR reads via MiXCR. The sample lists 50,000 or so clones; roughly a fifth were seen once. The source material was blood. These TCRs come from a male donor with papillary thyroid cancer or a benign thyroid nodule (not recorded which). Some clones in this sample may be carry-over from other donors' samples.

The V gene is TRBV11-2, the J gene TRBJ1-5; D not certain. Trimming left V 3 bases short and J 2 bases short, with 11 bases between. The germline V gene has CDR1 SGHAT and CDR2 FQNNGV. This CDR3 comprises 15 residues. CDR3 in DNA: TGTGCCAGCAGCTTGGAGTACGGGGGCAATCAGCCCCAGCATTTT. This sequence encodes CASSLEYGGNQPQHF. Looking up the rest from reference TRBV11-2 and TRBJ1-5 gives the full variable domain: EAGVAQSPRYKIIEKRQSVAFWCNPISGHATLYWYQQILGQGPKLLIQFQNNGVVDDSQLPKDRFSAERLKGVDSTLKIQPAKLEDSAVYLCASSLEYGGNQPQHFGDGTRLSIL.

This clone was seen only a few times. The chain recombines TRBV2 with TRBJ2-7; D unresolved. Germline values: CDR1 SNHLY, CDR2 FYNNEI. This CDR3 comprises 13 residues. V was clipped by 3 bases and J by 3 bases, with 9 bases between them. CDR3 region: CASSEGFDYEQYF. In DNA, the CDR3 is TGTGCCAGCAGTGAGGGATTTGACTACGAGCAGTACTTC.

This clone was recorded many times. This chain joins TRBV6-1 and TRBJ2-2, with 10 bases lining up with TRBD2. Germline CDR1 and CDR2: MNHNS and SASEGT. V was clipped by 2 bases and J by 6 bases; unmatched bases: 3. The length of the CDR3 is 15 residues. This chain's CDR3 is CASSESGGASGELFF. DNA of the CDR3: TGTGCCAGCAGTGAAAGCGGGGGGGCATCCGGGGAGCTGTTTTTT.

This clone was recorded many times. The chain is built from TRBV9 and TRBJ2-7, with a tentative D call TRBD1 (6 bases). The germline V gene encodes CDR1 SGDLS and CDR2 YYNGEE. This CDR3 is built from 15 residues. The germline V and J ends were trimmed by 5 bases and 4 bases, with 19 bases remaining between them. CDR3 coding DNA: TGTGCCAGCAGTCACGGACAGTCGCCCATATACGAGCAGTACTTC. This codes for CASSHGQSPIYEQYF. The full variable domain, in which reference TRBV9 and TRBJ2-7 provide the parts outside the CDR3, is DSGVTQTPKHLITATGQRVTLRCSPRSGDLSVYWYQQSLDQGLQFLIQYYNGEERAKGNILERFSAQQFPDLHSELNLSSLELGDSALYFCASSHGQSPIYEQYFGPGTRLTVT.

This clone appeared a few times. Other nucleotide sequences in the sample specify the same CDR3. V is TRBV5-1 and J is TRBJ2-1; 8 bases fit TRBD2. V dropped 4 bases and J dropped 6; count of bases not matched to a gene: 3. The CDR3 is 13 amino acids. Germline values: CDR1 SGHRS, CDR2 YFSETQ. The CDR3 is CASSLGTSNEQFF. The CDR3 DNA reads as TGCGCCAGCAGCCTAGGGACTAGCAATGAGCAGTTCTTC.

This clone was seen repeatedly, ten times or more. This chain uses TRBV3-1 with TRBJ2-1; D remains unclear. V lost 5 bases, J lost 4 bases, and 12 bases lay in between. The CDR3 has 14 amino acids. From germline, CDR1 is LGHDT and CDR2 YNNKEL (reference sequence). CDR3 sequence reads: CASSTRDRYNEQFF. The CDR3 DNA sequence: TGTGCCAGCAGCACCCGAGACCGGTACAATGAGCAGTTCTTC.

About this clone: The same CDR3 arises from other DNA sequences in this sample as well. The CDR3 DNA follows: TGTGCCAGCAGTCCCTCCGGTACAGGCGGAAATGAGCAGTTCTTC. It yields the protein CASSPSGTGGNEQFF. This chain joins TRBV6-1 and TRBJ2-1, with D possibly TRBD1 on 5 matching bases. Trimming shortened V by 5 bases and J by 7 bases, and 18 bases separated the two germline ends. CDR1 is MNHNS and CDR2 is SASEGT in the germline V gene. This CDR3 comprises 15 residues.

This clone has ten or more counts. This sequence may be a read error, since a much larger clone differs from it by one base. The gene calls are TRBV6-4 and TRBJ2-1, with 15 bases aligning to TRBD2. Germline V gene lookup returns CDR1 MRHNA and CDR2 SNTAGT. J lost 8 bases, V lost 4 bases, and 3 bases had no gene match. CDR3 length: 15 amino acids. The CDR3 DNA is TGTGCCAGCAGTGGGACTAGCGGGGGGGCCGATGAGCAGTTCTTC. Its protein is CASSGTSGGADEQFF.

The V and J genes are TRBV28 and TRBJ2-3; TRBD2 matches at 10 bases. Germline V gives CDR1 MDHEN, CDR2 SYDVKM. CDR3 length: 14 amino acids. V lost 5 bases, J lost 4 bases, and 3 bases stayed unmatched. CDR3 protein: CASSPLAGADTQYF. Here the CDR3 DNA reads TGTGCCAGCAGTCCTCTAGCGGGAGCAGATACGCAGTATTTT.

This clone was counted at least ten times. The J gene is TRBJ1-1, the V gene TRBV12-3 or TRBV12-4, with no clear D. The CDR3 spans 14 residues. Trimming stripped 1 base from V and 3 bases from J, with 9 bases between. Here the CDR3 DNA reads TGTGCCAGCAGTTTAGTTTCCCCCGACACTGAAGCTTTCTTT. Its translation: CASSLVSPDTEAFF.

This clone was recorded many times. This chain connects TRBV20-1 to TRBJ1-1; D not certain. The CDR3 runs 14 residues. Per germline, CDR1 DFQATT and CDR2 SNEGSKA (reference sequence). The V end was cut by 0 bases, the J end by 0 bases, with 8 bases between. This CDR3 is CSARDPGMNTEAFF. CDR3 coding DNA: TGCAGTGCTAGAGATCCAGGCATGAACACTGAAGCTTTCTTT.

This clone was detected ten times or more. The V and J genes are TRBV30 and TRBJ2-7; D not certain. This CDR3 has 11 amino acids. The germline V gene encodes CDR1 GTSNPN and CDR2 SVGIG (reference sequence). V was cut by 4 bases and J by 3 bases, with 7 bases left in between. The CDR3 reads CAWNGYYEQYF. CDR3 sequence (DNA): TGTGCCTGGAACGGGTACTACGAGCAGTACTTC.

In this sample, this clone turned up many times. The chain combines TRBV6-1 with TRBJ1-1; the D is unclear. Between the trimmed V and J ends, which lost 4 bases and 4 bases, there was a span of 10 bases. The CDR3 consists of 13 residues. Per the germline V gene, CDR1 is MNHNS and CDR2 is SASEGT. The DNA of the CDR3 is TGTGCCAGCAGTGGTTGGCCTGGCACTGAAGCTTTCTTT. This gives the protein CASSGWPGTEAFF.

The chain has TRBV5-1 and TRBJ2-5, with TRBD2 matching over 8 bases. Germline V CDR1 and CDR2: SGHRS, YFSETQ. The ends lost 4 bases at V and 0 bases at J; junction bases unmatched: 8. The length of the CDR3 is 16 residues. Here the CDR3 reads CASSLGTSMYQETQYF. The CDR3 DNA is TGCGCCAGCAGCCTAGGGACTAGTATGTACCAAGAGACCCAGTACTTC.

This clone was seen once. The CDR3 reads CATSDSGGGNSNQPQHF. The CDR3 nucleotides read TGTGCCACCAGTGATTCGGGTGGCGGGAATAGCAATCAGCCCCAGCATTTT. The chain links TRBV24-1 to TRBJ1-5, with D unresolved. Germline V gives CDR1 KGHDR, CDR2 SFDVKD. The CDR3 consists of 17 residues. V was cut by 2 bases and J by 0 bases, with 13 bases left in between.

This clone has more than one count but fewer than ten. The CDR3 DNA sequence: TGTGCCAGCAGCTTGAGGACAGGGATTCGGGAGTATTGCTACACCTTC. Its translation is CASSLRTGIREYCYTF. The J gene is TRBJ1-2, the V gene TRBV5-5; 8 bases agree with TRBD1. Trimming took 1 base from V and 9 from J; bases not matched to a gene: 14. The CDR3 runs 16 residues. CDR1 and CDR2 (germline): SGHKS, YYEKEE (reference sequence).

This clone was counted only a few times. This CDR3 is CASSPGLVGVEQFF. CDR3 nucleotides: TGTGCCAGCAGCCCTGGACTAGTGGGAGTTGAGCAGTTCTTC. The chain recombines TRBV27 with TRBJ2-1; 7 bases are a match to TRBD2. Germline CDR1 reads MNHEY; CDR2 reads SMNVEV (reference sequence). Germline trimming cut 6 bases from V and 9 bases from J; bases unmatched to any gene: 11. The CDR3 length is 14 residues.

This clone was detected ten times or more. The V call is TRBV11-2, the J call TRBJ1-1, with TRBD1 as a possible D gene (6 bases). From germline, CDR1 is SGHAT and CDR2 FQNNGV. This CDR3 spans 14 amino acids. Trimming took 3 bases from V and 4 from J, leaving 12 bases between them. The CDR3 is CASSFTQGRTEAFF. The CDR3 nucleotides are TGTGCCAGCAGCTTTACACAGGGACGCACTGAAGCTTTCTTT.

This clone was recorded at least ten times. V is TRBV7-9 and J is TRBJ2-5; D remains ambiguous. The CDR3 extends over 15 amino acids. The germline gives CDR1 SEHNR, CDR2 FQNEAQ (reference sequence). V lost 4 bases to trimming and J lost 5 bases, with 17 bases between them. CDR3 sequence: CASSSSGRLGETQYF. CDR3 DNA: TGTGCCAGCAGCTCCTCGGGTAGACTGGGGGAGACCCAGTACTTC.

This chain joins TRBV6-1 and TRBJ1-2; 10 bases are a match to TRBD1. This CDR3 has 12 residues. The germline CDR1 and CDR2 sequences are MNHNS and SASEGT. This chain's CDR3 is CDCRQGAGGYTF. CDR3 DNA sequence: TGTGACTGCAGACAGGGGGCAGGTGGCTACACCTTC.

This clone has a count of ten or more. This chain links TRBV30 with TRBJ2-1; D not resolved. Germline lookup yields CDR1 GTSNPN and CDR2 SVGIG (reference sequence). The CDR3 runs 11 residues. Trimming stripped 4 bases from V and 8 bases from J, with 9 bases between. This CDR3 reads CAWTKTDEQFF. DNA for the CDR3: TGTGCCTGGACCAAAACCGATGAGCAGTTCTTC.